One T cell receptor beta chain is described in this entry. Measured with immunoSEQ multiplex PCR; TCRdb has only the in-frame clones, and not every one. The sample contains 200,000 to 250,000 clones, 86% of which appear only once. This sample is part of a study of blood T cell repertoires in COVID-19. Study information: Spain, Italy and the United States supplied samples that represented acute and convalescent COVID-19. PBMCs, B-cell-depleted T cells, or T cells provided the cDNA or gDNA that made up the material.

Germline-derived CDR1 and CDR2 are MNHEY and SMNVEV (reference sequence). V lost 1 base to trimming and J lost 0 bases, with 13 bases between them. The CDR3 has 17 amino acids. This TCR came from a man of 80 years or more with acute or convalescent COVID-19. This chain joins TRBV27 and TRBJ2-1; D possibly corresponds to TRBD1 (5 bases). The source material was peripheral blood. CDR3 nucleotides: TGTGCCAGCAGTTTATACACAGGCTTCAGCTCCTACAATGAGCAGTTCTTC. Its translation is CASSLYTGFSSYNEQFF.